The 3 T cell receptor beta chains presented below share a single source sample, sequenced in a study of T cell repertoires in cytomegalovirus infection. TCRdb fed the reads into MiXCR, producing one record per CDR3 protein. The sample shows some 130,000 distinct CDR3 sequences, approximately 30% of them seen only once. No antigen is known for these receptors. The sequences come from CD8+ T cells from cultured PBMCs, collected from culture after CMV antigen stimulation. All receptors derive from a human donor in good health (CMV status not recorded). Some clones in this sample may be carry-over from other donors' samples.

This rearrangement joins TRBV10-3 to TRBJ2-7; TRBD2 aligns across 8 bases. CDR3 size: 14 residues. With 10 bases clipped from V and 5 bases from J, the junction kept 13 bases outside the gene matches. Germline lookup yields CDR1 ENHRY and CDR2 SYGVKD. CDR3 nucleotides: TGTGCCACCCTTGGGGGCGGGGGGAAGAACGAGCAGTACTTC. Protein sequence: CATLGGGGKNEQYF.

This clonotype was detected a few times. The chain recombines TRBV4-1 with TRBJ2-1; D not resolved. This CDR3 has 15 residues. Trimming took off 2 bases at V and 3 bases at J, with 11 bases between the two ends. Germline CDR1 and CDR2: MGHRA and YSYEKL. As DNA, the CDR3 is TGCGCCAGCAGCCAATTTGAGGACGGCTACAATGAGCAGTTCTTC. Translated: CASSQFEDGYNEQFF.

This clonotype has only a few counts. CDR3 residues: CASSYGPLPDEQYF. The DNA for the CDR3 is TGTGCCAGCAGTTACGGCCCATTGCCTGACGAGCAGTACTTC. V usage is TRBV6-6 and J usage is TRBJ2-7, with D unclear. CDR1 and CDR2 from the germline V gene are MNHNY and SVGAGI (reference sequence). The CDR3 runs 14 residues. The V end lost 2 bases, the J end lost 5 bases, and 13 bases lay between the germline ends.